This T cell receptor (beta chain) appears in the sequencing data of a study of T cell clones after liver transplantation. Study information: Third-party-reactive TCRbeta sequences from pre-transplant mixed lymphocyte reactions served as antigen-independent comparators. Three of eight recipients were HCV-positive; others had non-autoimmune, non-viral indications.

The CDR3 covers 13 residues. Between the trimmed V and J ends, which lost 5 bases and 2 bases, there was a span of 7 bases. CDR1 and CDR2 from the germline V gene are SGHTA and FQGTGA. The repertoire was sequenced with immunoSEQ multiplex PCR; TCRdb's copy has only in-frame clones and lacks some. The sample shows under 55,000 clones, around 83% of them seen only once. This TCR was recovered from a human patient who received a liver transplant. The graft donor may have given rise to some T cells. The specimen comprised CD4+ T cells from blood, sampled 24 months after liver transplant. This chain connects TRBV7-3 to TRBJ1-3; D is undetermined. The DNA of the CDR3 is TGTGCCAGCAGCCCTCAACCTGGAAACACCATATATTTT. Its protein product is CASSPQPGNTIYF.